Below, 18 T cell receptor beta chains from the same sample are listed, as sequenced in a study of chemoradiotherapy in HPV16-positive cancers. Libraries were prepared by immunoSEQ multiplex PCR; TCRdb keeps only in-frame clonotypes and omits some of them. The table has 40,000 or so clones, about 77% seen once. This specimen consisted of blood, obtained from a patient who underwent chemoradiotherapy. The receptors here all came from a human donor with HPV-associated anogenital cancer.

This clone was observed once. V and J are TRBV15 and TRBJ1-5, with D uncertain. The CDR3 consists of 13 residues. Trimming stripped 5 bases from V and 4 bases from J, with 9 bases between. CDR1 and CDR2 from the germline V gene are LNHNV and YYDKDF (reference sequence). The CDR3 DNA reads TGTGCCACCAGCTCGCCGGGGAATCAGCCCCAGCATTTT. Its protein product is CATSSPGNQPQHF.

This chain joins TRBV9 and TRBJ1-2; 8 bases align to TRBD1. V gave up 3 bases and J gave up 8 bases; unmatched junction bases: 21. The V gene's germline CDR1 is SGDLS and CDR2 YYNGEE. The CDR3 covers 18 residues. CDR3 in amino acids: CASSGDRDRRFLRNGYTF. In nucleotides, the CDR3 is TGTGCCAGCAGCGGGGACCGGGACAGGCGCTTTCTTCGTAACGGCTACACCTTC.

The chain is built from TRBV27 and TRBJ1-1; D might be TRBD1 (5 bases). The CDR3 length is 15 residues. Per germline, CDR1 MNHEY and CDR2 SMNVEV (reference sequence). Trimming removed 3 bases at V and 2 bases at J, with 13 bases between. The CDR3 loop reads CASSLARAGNTEAFF. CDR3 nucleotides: TGTGCCAGCAGTTTGGCCAGGGCGGGAAACACTGAAGCTTTCTTT.

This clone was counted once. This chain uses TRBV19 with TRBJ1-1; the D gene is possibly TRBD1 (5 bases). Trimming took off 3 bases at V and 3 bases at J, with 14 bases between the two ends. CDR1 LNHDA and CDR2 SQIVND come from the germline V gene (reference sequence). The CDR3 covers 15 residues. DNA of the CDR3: TGTGCCAGTAGTATCCCCCCCGGGGGGTACACTGAAGCTTTCTTT. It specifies CASSIPPGGYTEAFF.

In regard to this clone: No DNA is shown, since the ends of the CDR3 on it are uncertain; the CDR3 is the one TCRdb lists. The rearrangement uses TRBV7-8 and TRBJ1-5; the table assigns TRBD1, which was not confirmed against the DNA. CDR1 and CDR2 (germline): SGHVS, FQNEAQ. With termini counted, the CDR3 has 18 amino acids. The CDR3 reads CASSLRFGPGAGNQPQHF.

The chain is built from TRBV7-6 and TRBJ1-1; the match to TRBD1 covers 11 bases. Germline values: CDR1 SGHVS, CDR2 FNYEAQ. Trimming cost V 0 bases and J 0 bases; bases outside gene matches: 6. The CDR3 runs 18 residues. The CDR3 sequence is CASSLAPGTGGMNTEAFF. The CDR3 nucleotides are TGTGCCAGCAGCTTAGCGCCCGGGACAGGGGGGATGAACACTGAAGCTTTCTTT.

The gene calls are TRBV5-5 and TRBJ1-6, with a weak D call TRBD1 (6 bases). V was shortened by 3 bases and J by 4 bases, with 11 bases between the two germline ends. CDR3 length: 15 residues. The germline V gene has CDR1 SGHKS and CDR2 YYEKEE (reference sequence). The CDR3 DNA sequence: TGTGCCAGCAGCTGGGGGCCGGGATATAATTCACCCCTCCACTTT. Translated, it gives CASSWGPGYNSPLHF.

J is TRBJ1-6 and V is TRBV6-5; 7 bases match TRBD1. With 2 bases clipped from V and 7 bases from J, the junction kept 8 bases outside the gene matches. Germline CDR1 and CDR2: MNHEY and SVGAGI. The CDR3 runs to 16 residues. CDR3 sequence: CASSYVSGQLNSPLHF. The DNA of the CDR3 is TGTGCCAGCAGTTACGTCTCGGGACAGCTGAATTCACCCCTCCACTTT.

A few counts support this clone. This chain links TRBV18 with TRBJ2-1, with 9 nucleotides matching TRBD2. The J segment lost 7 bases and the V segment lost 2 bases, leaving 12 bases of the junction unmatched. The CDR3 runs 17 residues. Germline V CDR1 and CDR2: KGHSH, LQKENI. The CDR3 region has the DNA TGTGCCAGCTCACCAAATAGCGGGGGCACAGCCGGGAATGAGCAGTTCTTC. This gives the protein CASSPNSGGTAGNEQFF.

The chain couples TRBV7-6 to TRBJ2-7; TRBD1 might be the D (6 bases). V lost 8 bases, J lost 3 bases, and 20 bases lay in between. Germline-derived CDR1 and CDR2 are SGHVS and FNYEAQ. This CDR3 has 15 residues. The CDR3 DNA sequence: TGTGCCAGCGCCCCAAGGTTGGGGGCTGTCTACGAGCAGTACTTC. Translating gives CASAPRLGAVYEQYF.

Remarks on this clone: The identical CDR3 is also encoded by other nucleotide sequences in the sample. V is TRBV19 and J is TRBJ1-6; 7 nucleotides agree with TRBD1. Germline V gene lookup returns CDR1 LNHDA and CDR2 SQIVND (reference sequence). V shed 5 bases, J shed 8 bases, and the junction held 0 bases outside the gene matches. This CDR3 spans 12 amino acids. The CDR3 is CASSGQDSPLHF. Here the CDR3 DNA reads TGTGCCAGTAGTGGACAGGATTCACCCCTCCACTTT.

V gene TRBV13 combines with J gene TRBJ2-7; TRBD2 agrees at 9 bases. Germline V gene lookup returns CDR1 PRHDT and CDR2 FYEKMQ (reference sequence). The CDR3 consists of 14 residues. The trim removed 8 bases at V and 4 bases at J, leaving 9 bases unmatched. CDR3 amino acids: CASRHSGGWYEQYF. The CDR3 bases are TGTGCCAGCCGCCATAGCGGGGGTTGGTACGAGCAGTACTTC.

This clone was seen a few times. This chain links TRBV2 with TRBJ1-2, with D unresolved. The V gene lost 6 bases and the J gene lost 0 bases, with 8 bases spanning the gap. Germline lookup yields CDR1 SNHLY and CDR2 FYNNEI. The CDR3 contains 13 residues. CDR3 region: CASRVFANYGYTF. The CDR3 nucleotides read TGTGCCAGCAGGGTTTTTGCTAACTATGGCTACACCTTC.

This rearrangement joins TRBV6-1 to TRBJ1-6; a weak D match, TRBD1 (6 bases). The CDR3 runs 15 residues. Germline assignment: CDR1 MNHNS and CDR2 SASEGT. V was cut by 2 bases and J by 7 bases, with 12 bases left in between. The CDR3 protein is CASSELEGGNSPLHF. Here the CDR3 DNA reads TGTGCCAGCAGTGAATTGGAGGGGGGCAATTCACCCCTCCACTTT.

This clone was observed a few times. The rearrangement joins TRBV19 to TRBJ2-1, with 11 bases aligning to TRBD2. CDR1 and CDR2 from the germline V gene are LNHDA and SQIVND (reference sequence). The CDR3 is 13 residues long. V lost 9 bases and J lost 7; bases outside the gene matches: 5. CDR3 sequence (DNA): TGTGCCAGCACGACTAGCGGGGTAAATGAGCAGTTCTTC. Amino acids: CASTTSGVNEQFF.

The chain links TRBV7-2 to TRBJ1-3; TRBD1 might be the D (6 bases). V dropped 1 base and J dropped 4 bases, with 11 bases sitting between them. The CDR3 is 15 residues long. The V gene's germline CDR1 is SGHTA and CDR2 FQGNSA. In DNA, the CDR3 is TGTGCCAGCAGCTTAGTCGGGGGGCCAGGAAACACCATATATTTT. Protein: CASSLVGGPGNTIYF.

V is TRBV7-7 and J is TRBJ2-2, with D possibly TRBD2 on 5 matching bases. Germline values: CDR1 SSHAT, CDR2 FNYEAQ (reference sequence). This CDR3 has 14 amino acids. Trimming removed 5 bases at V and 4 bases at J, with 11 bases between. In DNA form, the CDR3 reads TGTGCCAGCAGCGCCTCCCGGGGCACCGGGGAGCTGTTTTTT. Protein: CASSASRGTGELFF.

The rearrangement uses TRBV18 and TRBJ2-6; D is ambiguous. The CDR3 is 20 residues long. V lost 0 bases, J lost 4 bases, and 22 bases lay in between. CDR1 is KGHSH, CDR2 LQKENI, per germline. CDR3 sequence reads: CASSPPGGNGWAPGANVLTF. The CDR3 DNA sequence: TGTGCCAGCTCACCACCAGGTGGGAATGGTTGGGCACCCGGGGCCAACGTCCTGACTTTC.